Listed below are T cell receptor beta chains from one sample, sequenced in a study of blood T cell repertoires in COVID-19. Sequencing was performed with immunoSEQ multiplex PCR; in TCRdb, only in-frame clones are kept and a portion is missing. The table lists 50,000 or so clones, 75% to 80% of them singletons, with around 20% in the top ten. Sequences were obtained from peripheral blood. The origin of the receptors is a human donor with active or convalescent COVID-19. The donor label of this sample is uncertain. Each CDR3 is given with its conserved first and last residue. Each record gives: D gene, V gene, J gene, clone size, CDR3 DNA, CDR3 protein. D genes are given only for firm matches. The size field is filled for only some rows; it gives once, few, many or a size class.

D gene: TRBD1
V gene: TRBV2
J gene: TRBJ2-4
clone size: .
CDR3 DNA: TGTGCCAGCAGTGATCGCGGGACAGGCAAAAACATTCAGTACTTC
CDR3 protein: CASSDRGTGKNIQYF

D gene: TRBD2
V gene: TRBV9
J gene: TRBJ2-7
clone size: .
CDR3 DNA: TGTGCCAGCAGCGGTAGCGGGTCCCATTCCTACGAGCAGTACTTC
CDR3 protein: CASSGSGSHSYEQYF

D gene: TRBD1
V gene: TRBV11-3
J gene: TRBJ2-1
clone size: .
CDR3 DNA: TGTGCCAGCAGCTCGTACAGGGGGACCTACAATGAGCAGTTCTTC
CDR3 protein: CASSSYRGTYNEQFF

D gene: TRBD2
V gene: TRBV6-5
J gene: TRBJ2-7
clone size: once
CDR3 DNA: TGTGCCAGCAGACGCACTAGCGCGGCCTACGAGCAGTACTTC
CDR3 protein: CASRRTSAAYEQYF

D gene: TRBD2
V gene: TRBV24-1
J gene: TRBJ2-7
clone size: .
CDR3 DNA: TGTGCCACCAGTTCAGGGACTAGCTCCTACGAGCAGTACTTC
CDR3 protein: CATSSGTSSYEQYF

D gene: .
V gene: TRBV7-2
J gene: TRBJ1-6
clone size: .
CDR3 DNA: TGTGCCAGCAGCTTAGACAGGGAAGGATTAGGATCACCCCTCCACTTT
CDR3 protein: CASSLDREGLGSPLHF

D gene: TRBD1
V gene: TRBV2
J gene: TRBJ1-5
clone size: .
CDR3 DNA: TGTGCCTGCGAAAAACAGGGGAATCAGCCCCAGCATTTT
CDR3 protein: CACEKQGNQPQHF

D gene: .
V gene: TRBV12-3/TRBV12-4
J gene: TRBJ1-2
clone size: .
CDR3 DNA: TGTGCCAACACGGGGGGCCCGAACTATGGCTACACCTTC
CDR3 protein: CANTGGPNYGYTF

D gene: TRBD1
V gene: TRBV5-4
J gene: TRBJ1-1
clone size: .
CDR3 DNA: TGTGCCAGCAGCTTGCGGGACAGCGGGACTGAAGCTTTCTTT
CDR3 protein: CASSLRDSGTEAFF

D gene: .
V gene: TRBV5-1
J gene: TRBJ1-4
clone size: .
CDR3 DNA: TGCGCCAGCAGCTCGACAGCCCTTAATGAAAAACTGTTTTTT
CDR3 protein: CASSSTALNEKLFF

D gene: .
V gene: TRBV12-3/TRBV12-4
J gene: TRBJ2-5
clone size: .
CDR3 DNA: TGTGCCAGCAGAGCTCGGGTGCAAGAGACCCAGTACTTC
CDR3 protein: CASRARVQETQYF

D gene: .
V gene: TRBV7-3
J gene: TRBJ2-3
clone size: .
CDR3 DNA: TGTGCCAGCAGCAAGGGGGAAACAGATACGCAGTATTTT
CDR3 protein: CASSKGETDTQYF

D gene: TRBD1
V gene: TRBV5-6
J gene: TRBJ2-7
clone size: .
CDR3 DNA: TGTGCCAGCAGCCCCGGACAGGGGTTTCGAGAGCAGTACTTC
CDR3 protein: CASSPGQGFREQYF

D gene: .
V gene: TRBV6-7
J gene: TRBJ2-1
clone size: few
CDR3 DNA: TGTGCCAGCAGTTACGGAGCGGCTGAGGGTGAGCAGTTCTTC
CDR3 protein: CASSYGAAEGEQFF

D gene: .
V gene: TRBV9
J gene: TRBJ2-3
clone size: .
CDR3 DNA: TGTGCCAGCAGCGTAGTTGGCAGGATCTCCACAGATACGCAGTATTTT
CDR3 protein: CASSVVGRISTDTQYF

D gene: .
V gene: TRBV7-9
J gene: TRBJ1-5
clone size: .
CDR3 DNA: TGTGCCAGCAGTCCTACCGACACCGGCGGCAATCAGCCCCAGCATTTT
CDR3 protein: CASSPTDTGGNQPQHF

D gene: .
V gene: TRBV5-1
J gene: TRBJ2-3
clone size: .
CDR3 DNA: TGCGCCAGCAGCCGACCTCCTAGCGTCTCTAGCACAGATACGCAGTATTTT
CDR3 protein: CASSRPPSVSSTDTQYF

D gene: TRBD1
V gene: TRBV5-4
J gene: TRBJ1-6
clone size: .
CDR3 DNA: TGTGCCAGCAGCTCCGGACAGGGCGATTCCTCACCCCTCCACTTT
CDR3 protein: CASSSGQGDSSPLHF

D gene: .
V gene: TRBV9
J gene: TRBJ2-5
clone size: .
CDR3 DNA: TGTGCCAGCAGCGTAGGTGGGACAAGGGAGACCCAGTACTTC
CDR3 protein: CASSVGGTRETQYF

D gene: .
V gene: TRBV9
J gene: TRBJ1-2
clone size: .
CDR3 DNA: TGTGCCAGCAGCGTAGGGACAGCGGATGGCTACACCTTC
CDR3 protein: CASSVGTADGYTF

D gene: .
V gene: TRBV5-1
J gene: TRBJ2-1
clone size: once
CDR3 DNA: TGCGCCAGCAGCTTGCTCGGAGGGGGGGTATCCAATGAGCAGTTCTTC
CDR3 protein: CASSLLGGGVSNEQFF

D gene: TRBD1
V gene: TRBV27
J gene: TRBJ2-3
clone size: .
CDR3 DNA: TGTGCCAGCACCTTGACAGGGGAAGGATTCAGCACAGATACGCAGTATTTT
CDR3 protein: CASTLTGEGFSTDTQYF